The subject of this entry is one T cell receptor (beta chain). cDNA libraries for TCR alpha and TCR beta, carrying sample barcodes and UMIs, came from 5'RACE with constant-segment primers. In TCRdb, the 5' RACE reads were re-called with MiXCR into one record per CDR3 protein. The sample consists of about 110,000 distinct CDR3 sequences, roughly 19% of them appearing once. This sample is drawn from a study of T-cell memory formation after mild COVID-19. After removal of 6 bases from V and 5 bases from J, the junction contained 6 bases not matched to a gene. This CDR3 is built from 14 residues. Germline V gene data show CDR1 as MNHEY and CDR2 as SMNVEV (reference sequence).

The clonotype was recovered from a man between 18 and 29 years old who had mild COVID-19 (a few samples of this study predate the infection). Cell type and time point are not known. The sequenced material came from PBMCs or a T cell subset sorted from them (not recorded which). The chain is built from TRBV27 and TRBJ1-2; 10 bases map to TRBD1. The CDR3 reads CASSLTGQGYGYTF. As DNA, the CDR3 is TGTGCCAGCAGCCTAACGGGACAGGGGTATGGCTACACCTTC.